The 12 T cell receptor beta chains presented below share a single source sample, sequenced in a study of T cells in women clearing cervical HPV infection. Data came from immunoSEQ multiplex PCR; TCRdb stores just in-frame clones and leaves some out. The table for this sample gives around 20,000 clones. Material: blood buffy coat. All receptors come from a woman aged 18 to 75 with a cervical HPV16 infection that either progressed to CIN3+ or cleared (not recorded which).

Remarks on this clone: The sequenced fragment ends 3 residues before the CDR3 boundary, so the rest is inferred from the germline J gene. This chain connects TRBV19 to TRBJ2-3, with TRBD1 identical over 11 bases. Germline V CDR1 and CDR2: LNHDA, SQIVND (reference sequence). CDR3 length: 16 residues. With 2 bases clipped from V and 4 bases from J, the junction kept 5 bases outside the gene matches. The DNA read from the CDR3 is TGTGCCAGTAGTATACCCCCGGGACAGGGGGCAGATACG. Protein product: CASSIPPGQGADT. The full CDR3 protein is CASSIPPGQGADTQYF.

With regard to this clone: The read stops 3 residues short of the end of the CDR3; the missing end is completed from the germline J gene. The chain links TRBV20-1 to TRBJ2-3; 8 bases are shared with TRBD2. The CDR3 covers 16 residues. Losses at the gene ends were 6 bases for V and 2 bases for J; bases not matched to a gene: 13. The germline V gene encodes CDR1 DFQATT and CDR2 SNEGSKA (reference sequence). The chain's CDR3 is CSAPTQTGGNTDTQYF. CDR3 bases read: TGCAGTGCCCCCACACAGACGGGGGGGAACACAGATACG.

A note on this clone: The read ends 3 residues before the CDR3 terminus; that terminus is restored from the germline J gene. V is TRBV5-1 and J is TRBJ1-2; the D is unclear. In germline, CDR1 is SGHRS, CDR2 YFSETQ. This CDR3 comprises 14 residues. The CDR3 sequence: CASSYSGSNQGYTF. CDR3 bases read: TGCGCCAGCAGCTATTCCGGGTCAAACCAGGGC.

Note on this clone: One junction end does not reproduce the germline sequence, and a read error may be involved. The covered CDR3 bases are TGCGCCAGCAGCCTAACGCAGGGAAATCAGCCC. Encoded protein: CASSLTQGNQP. In full, the CDR3 reads CASSLTQGNQPQHF. This chain joins TRBV4-2 and TRBJ1-5, with D possibly matching TRBD1 (5 bases). Coverage ceases 3 residues before the CDR3 finishes, and the germline J gene fills in the end. From germline, CDR1 is LGHNA and CDR2 YNFKEQ. The length of the CDR3 is 14 residues.

The CDR3 is CASSYLAEPPGNTIYF. The covered CDR3 bases are TGTGCCAGCAGTTACTTGGCAGAACCGCCTGGAAACACC. The J gene is TRBJ1-3, the V gene TRBV6-2 or TRBV6-3; the D is unclear. The read stops 3 residues short of the end of the CDR3; the missing end is completed from the germline J gene. This CDR3 comprises 16 residues. V dropped 1 base and J dropped 2 bases, with 12 bases sitting between them. CDR1 MNHEY and CDR2 SVGEGT come from the germline V gene.

Points on this clone: The read gets to within 3 residues of the CDR3 end, and the germline J gene fills in the rest. This chain links TRBV10-3 with TRBJ1-2, with a possible D match to TRBD1 (5 bases). The germline gives CDR1 ENHRY, CDR2 SYGVKD. The CDR3 consists of 17 residues. V was clipped by 2 bases and J by 5 bases, with 21 bases between them. The CDR3 region is CAISERGGGVTAYGYTF. The sequenced CDR3 bases are TGTGCCATCAGTGAGCGGGGGGGTGGGGTAACGGCTTATGGC.

CDR3 amino acids: CAWSVYSLSALIDNSPLHF. The covered CDR3 bases are TGTGCCTGGAGTGTATATTCCCTTTCCGCTCTAATAGATAATTCACCC. The V gene is TRBV30, the J gene TRBJ1-6; D call uncertain. The CDR3 end is not reached by the read, which stops 3 residues before it; the germline J gene fills it in. The germline gives CDR1 GTSNPN, CDR2 SVGIG (reference sequence). With 0 bases removed from V and 5 bases from J, the gap between germline ends came to 23 bases. This CDR3 comprises 19 residues.

Comments on this clone: The read ends 3 residues early relative to the CDR3; the germline J gene fills the gap. The chain carries TRBV11-1 and TRBJ2-3; 8 nucleotides line up with TRBD1. The germline gives CDR1 SGHAT, CDR2 FQDESV (reference sequence). There are 15 residues in the CDR3. CDR3 sequence reads: CASSRAGQAQETQYF. The CDR3 DNA, read in part, is TGTGCCAGCAGCCGCGCGGGACAGGCACAAGAGACG.

Of note for this clone: Read data end 3 residues before the CDR3 end; the end is taken from the germline J gene. J is TRBJ2-2 and V is TRBV6-2 or TRBV6-3; a weak D match, TRBD1 (7 bases). Germline V gives CDR1 MNHEY, CDR2 SVGEGT. The CDR3 spans 16 residues. Trimming pared 5 bases from V and 5 bases from J, leaving 18 bases between. This CDR3 reads CASSVRGRGGTGELFF. The CDR3 DNA, read in part, is TGTGCCAGCAGTGTTAGGGGGCGAGGAGGGACCGGGGAG.

In regard to this clone: The CDR3 end lies 3 residues beyond the end of the read and is filled in from the germline J gene. Other DNA sequences from this sample encode an identical CDR3 as well. The chain is built from TRBV5-1 and TRBJ2-1, with 10 bases lining up with TRBD2. V was pared by 5 bases and J by 3 bases, with 2 bases of the junction left unmatched. The CDR3 covers 14 residues. In germline, CDR1 is SGHRS, CDR2 YFSETQ. The CDR3 here is CASSSSGGYNEQFF. The CDR3 bases that were read are TGCGCCAGCAGTTCTAGCGGGGGCTACAATGAG.

On this clone itself: The read ends 3 residues early relative to the CDR3; the germline J gene fills the gap. The chain uses TRBV19 and TRBJ2-4; perhaps TRBD1 as D (6 bases). Germline V gene sequence: CDR1 LNHDA, CDR2 SQIVND (reference sequence). This CDR3 has 14 residues. The CDR3 reads CASSRYGTNYGQYF. Partial CDR3 DNA: TGTGCCAGTAGTCGTTACGGGACAAACTATGGT.

As for this clone: Sequencing ends 3 residues short of the CDR3 end; the germline J gene provides the rest. This rearrangement joins TRBV20-1 to TRBJ2-5, with a weak D call TRBD2 (7 bases). CDR3 length: 13 residues. V was shortened by 6 bases and J by 3 bases, with 14 bases between the two germline ends. The germline CDR1 and CDR2 sequences are DFQATT and SNEGSKA (reference sequence). CDR3 bases read: TGCAGTGCCCGGCGAGGGGGGGAAGAGACC. Translating it yields CSARRGGEET. The CDR3 in its entirety is CSARRGGEETQYF.